This T cell receptor beta chain originates from a study of blood T cell repertoires in COVID-19. On the study more broadly: The samples span acute and convalescent COVID-19 from the United States, Italy and Spain. In each case, the material was cDNA or gDNA derived from T cells, B-cell-depleted T cells, or PBMCs.

In the source study's methods: Reference gene primer amplification yielded estimated nucleated cell counts. Generated by immunoSEQ multiplex PCR, the TCRdb table keeps only in-frame clones and is missing some. V and J calls and clone size follow that table, whereas D and trimming were derived from the DNA. The sample consists of 120,000 or so clones, 75% to 85% of them appearing once. Sequencing input: peripheral blood. This sequence was found in a man aged 35 to 55 with active or convalescent COVID-19.

The chain's CDR3 is CATRIKGTEAFF. The CDR3 nucleotides are TGTGCCACCAGGATCAAGGGGACTGAAGCTTTCTTT. The chain links TRBV24-1 to TRBJ1-1; possibly TRBD1 for D (5 bases). The germline V gene encodes CDR1 KGHDR and CDR2 SFDVKD. Trimming took 7 bases from V and 5 from J, leaving 10 bases between them. The CDR3 runs to 12 residues.